This T cell receptor beta chain was retrieved from a study of blood T cell repertoires in COVID-19. This clone was picked up one time. Clones were read by immunoSEQ multiplex PCR, and TCRdb kept only the in-frame ones, dropping some. The table has about 9,200 clones, about 80% seen once. The CDR3 has 16 amino acids. The trim removed 5 bases at V and 4 bases at J, leaving 9 bases unmatched. Per germline, CDR1 SGHVS and CDR2 FQNEAQ. Sequencing was performed on peripheral blood. The chain has TRBV7-8 and TRBJ1-5; 9 nucleotides line up with TRBD1. The TCR sequence derives from a man in his sixties or seventies with active COVID-19. The CDR3 bases are TGTGCCAGCAGCCCGGCAAGGGACAGGGCAAATCAGCCCCAGCATTTT. Amino acid sequence: CASSPARDRANQPQHF.